Following are 11 T cell receptor beta chains from one sample sequenced in a study of T cells in localized non-small cell lung cancer. Sequenced by immunoSEQ multiplex PCR; TCRdb stores in-frame clones only, minus some. Counted here are roughly 23,000 clones, roughly 91% occurring once; the ten biggest clones make up about an eighth. The starting material was peripheral blood, obtained before any cancer treatment. These receptors originate from a male donor older than 55 with stage I lung adenocarcinoma.

This clone was detected only a few times. This rearrangement joins TRBV4-1 to TRBJ1-1; D gene unclear. Germline CDR1 reads MGHRA; CDR2 reads YSYEKL. CDR3 length equals 14 residues. V was cut by 5 bases and J by 1 base, with 11 bases left in between. The DNA of the CDR3 is TGCGCCAGCAGCTCCGGGAGAGGGAACACTGAAGCTTTCTTT. Its translation: CASSSGRGNTEAFF.

The chain recombines TRBV11-3 with TRBJ2-1, with 8 bases fitting TRBD2. Germline values: CDR1 SGHNT, CDR2 YENEEA. V dropped 1 base and J dropped 8; count of bases not matched to a gene: 7. The CDR3 is 15 residues long. The CDR3 DNA reads TGTGCCAGCAGCTTAGGAAGCGGGAGTCAACATGAGCAGTTCTTC. This sequence encodes CASSLGSGSQHEQFF.

The chain links TRBV5-8 to TRBJ1-6, with TRBD1 as a possible D gene (5 bases). Germline CDR1 SGHTS, CDR2 YDEGEE. This CDR3 is built from 15 residues. V lost 0 bases, J lost 10 bases, and 14 bases lay in between. The CDR3 nucleotides read TGTGCCAGCAGCTTGGTCCAGGAGGGACGGTCACCCCTCCACTTT. It translates to CASSLVQEGRSPLHF.

This clone has a single count. The rearrangement uses TRBV6-1 and TRBJ1-5, with no clear D. Germline CDR1 is MNHNS and CDR2 is SASEGT. The CDR3 has 12 amino acids. V dropped 6 bases and J dropped 3 bases, with 6 bases sitting between them. CDR3 nucleotide sequence: TGTGCCAGCAGACAAAACAATCAGCCCCAGCATTTT. Residues: CASRQNNQPQHF.

The chain uses TRBV2 and TRBJ1-2; tentatively, D is TRBD1 (6 bases). CDR1 and CDR2 from the germline V gene are SNHLY and FYNNEI. V was trimmed by 1 base and J by 8 bases, leaving 11 bases between them. The CDR3 spans 13 residues. The chain's CDR3 is CASSEVGAEGYTF. CDR3 in DNA: TGTGCCAGCAGTGAAGTGGGGGCGGAGGGCTACACCTTC.

The rearrangement links TRBV5-1 to TRBJ2-5; D is perhaps TRBD1 or TRBD2 (6 bases each). CDR3 length: 13 amino acids. Germline CDR1 SGHRS, CDR2 YFSETQ. V was clipped by 5 bases and J by 1 base, with 9 bases between them. The CDR3 nucleotides read TGCGCCAGCAGGAGGGGGGCCCAAGAGACCCAGTACTTC. This sequence encodes CASRRGAQETQYF.

The gene calls are TRBV2 and TRBJ1-1; TRBD1 matches 9 bases. The CDR3 is 14 residues long. V gave up 7 bases and J gave up 2 bases; unmatched junction bases: 5. Germline CDR1 and CDR2: SNHLY and FYNNEI. CDR3 loop: CASMGTGRNTEAFF. Here the CDR3 DNA reads TGTGCCAGCATGGGGACAGGGAGAAACACTGAAGCTTTCTTT.

The chain combines TRBV19 with TRBJ2-1; 10 bases are shared with TRBD2. Trimming took 5 bases from V and 10 from J; bases not matched to a gene: 11. CDR1 and CDR2 from the germline V gene are LNHDA and SQIVND (reference sequence). This CDR3 has 15 residues. The CDR3 DNA follows: TGTGCCAGTAGTCTAGCGGGAGTTCCCCAGGAGGAGCAGTTCTTC. Encoded protein: CASSLAGVPQEEQFF.

The chain employs TRBV5-4 and TRBJ2-2; a weak D match, TRBD1 (5 bases). Germline V gene sequence: CDR1 SGHNT, CDR2 YYREEE (reference sequence). V was shortened by 2 bases and J by 2 bases, with 10 bases between the two germline ends. This CDR3 comprises 15 residues. CDR3 sequence: CASSFGQGNTGELFF. The CDR3 bases are TGTGCCAGCAGCTTCGGCCAGGGAAACACCGGGGAGCTGTTTTTT.

This chain uses TRBV7-8 with TRBJ1-5; possibly TRBD1 for D (5 bases). The germline V gene has CDR1 SGHVS and CDR2 FQNEAQ. The CDR3 is 14 amino acids. Trimming left V 0 bases short and J 5 bases short, with 8 bases between. The CDR3 coding sequence is TGTGCCAGCAGCTTAGCCAGAGGGGATCAGCCCCAGCATTTT. Its protein product is CASSLARGDQPQHF.

The count of this clone is one. This sequence joins TRBV19 and TRBJ1-1, with TRBD1 matching 7 bases. There are 13 residues in the CDR3. V trimming: 6 bases; J trimming: 4 bases; junction bases outside the gene matches: 5. Germline values: CDR1 LNHDA, CDR2 SQIVND (reference sequence). CDR3 nucleotides: TGTGCCAGTAGCGACAGGGAGGGCACTGAAGCTTTCTTT. This sequence encodes CASSDREGTEAFF.